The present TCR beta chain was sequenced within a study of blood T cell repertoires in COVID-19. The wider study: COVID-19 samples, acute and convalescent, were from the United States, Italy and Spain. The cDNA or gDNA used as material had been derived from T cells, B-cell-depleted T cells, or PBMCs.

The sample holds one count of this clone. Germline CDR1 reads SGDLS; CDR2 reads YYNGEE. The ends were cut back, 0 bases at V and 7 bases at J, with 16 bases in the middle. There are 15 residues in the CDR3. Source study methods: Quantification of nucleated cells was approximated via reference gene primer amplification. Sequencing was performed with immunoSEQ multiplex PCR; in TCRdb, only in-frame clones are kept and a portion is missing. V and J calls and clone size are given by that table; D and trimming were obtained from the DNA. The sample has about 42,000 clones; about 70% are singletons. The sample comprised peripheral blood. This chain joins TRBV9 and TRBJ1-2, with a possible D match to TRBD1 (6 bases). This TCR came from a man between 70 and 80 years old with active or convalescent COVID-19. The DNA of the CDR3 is TGTGCCAGCAGCGTAGACTCGGACAGCAGGGGTGGCTACACCTTC. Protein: CASSVDSDSRGGYTF. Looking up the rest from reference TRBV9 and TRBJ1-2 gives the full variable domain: DSGVTQTPKHLITATGQRVTLRCSPRSGDLSVYWYQQSLDQGLQFLIQYYNGEERAKGNILERFSAQQFPDLHSELNLSSLELGDSALYFCASSVDSDSRGGYTFGSGTRLTVV.